Listed here are 19 T cell receptor beta chains from one sample, sequenced in a study of post-analysis software for immune sequencing data. Study-wide results and caveats: Compared with controls, patients had more of about 5 TRBV segments, including TRBV5-6, TRBV5-1 and TRBV20-1.

These receptors lack a known antigen. Presence of unique molecular identifiers characterized the TCR beta cDNA libraries. TCRdb redid the calling of the PCR reads with MiXCR, one entry per CDR3 protein. The table has hundreds of thousands of distinct CDR3 sequences, 45% seen once. The sample comprised blood. The receptors originated from a girl between 5 and 17 years old with multiple sclerosis.

This clonotype was seen once. The chain joins TRBV5-1 to TRBJ2-7; 10 positions agree with TRBD1. J gave up 0 bases and V 0 bases, and 9 bases lay outside the gene matches. The germline CDR1 and CDR2 sequences are SGHRS and YFSETQ. The length of the CDR3 is 18 residues. The CDR3 region is CASSLAGTGVKLSYEQYF. CDR3 nucleotide sequence: TGCGCCAGCAGCTTGGCGGGGACAGGGGTCAAACTCTCCTACGAGCAGTACTTC. Using reference TRBV5-1 and TRBJ2-7 for the parts outside the CDR3, the full variable domain is KAGVTQTPRYLIKTRGQQVTLSCSPISGHRSVSWYQQTPGQGLQFLFEYFSETQRNKGNFPGRFSGRQFSNSRSEMNVSTLELGDSALYLCASSLAGTGVKLSYEQYFGPGTRLTVT.

This clonotype was counted a few times. The chain couples TRBV7-2 to TRBJ2-4, with D hard to call. The closer fit of TRBJ2-7 to the DNA end suggests the J call may be wrong. The V gene's germline CDR1 is SGHTA and CDR2 FQGNSA. The CDR3 sequence is 14 residues long. CDR3 in amino acids: CASSLGPGYYEQYF. The DNA of the CDR3 is TGTGCCAGCAGCTTAGGTCCCGGCTACTACGAGCAGTACTTC.

This clonotype has just a few counts. The chain links TRBV7-9 to TRBJ2-5, with TRBD2 matching 7 bases. CDR3 length equals 14 residues. V shed 3 bases and J 2 bases; nucleotides not matched to a gene: 3. CDR1 is SEHNR, CDR2 FQNEAQ, per germline (reference sequence). CDR3 sequence (DNA): TGTGCCAGCAGCTTCCGGGGAGGGCAAGAGACCCAGTACTTC. It yields the protein CASSFRGGQETQYF.

The rearrangement uses TRBV7-6 and TRBJ1-4; possibly TRBD1 for D (5 bases). V was pared by 0 bases and J by 10 bases, with 18 bases between. Germline-derived CDR1 and CDR2 are SGHVS and FNYEAQ. The CDR3 is 16 amino acids. CDR3 region: CASSLARRGSSGKLFF. CDR3 DNA sequence: TGTGCCAGCAGCTTAGCGCGGAGGGGCAGCTCCGGAAAACTGTTTTTT.

The chain couples TRBV29-1 to TRBJ2-7, with 7 bases matching TRBD2. The junction had 10 bases not matched to a gene; V was cut back by 4 bases and J by 4 bases. Germline V lookup: CDR1 SQVTM, CDR2 ANQGSEA. This CDR3 spans 14 amino acids. The CDR3, as DNA: TGCAGCGTTGTGTTGGCTAGCGGTAAATACGAGCAGTACTTC. Its protein product is CSVVLASGKYEQYF.

This chain connects TRBV10-2 to TRBJ1-5, with D maybe TRBD1 (6 bases). V was clipped by 10 bases and J by 0 bases, with 22 bases between them. CDR3 length: 17 residues. CDR1 is WSHSY, CDR2 SAAADI, per germline. The CDR3 sequence: CATLSRTEFYSNQPQHF. DNA for the CDR3: TGCGCCACCCTATCACGGACAGAATTTTATAGCAATCAGCCCCAGCATTTT.

Only a few counts were recorded for this clonotype. This rearrangement joins TRBV7-8 to TRBJ2-1; 11 nucleotides align to TRBD2. The length of the CDR3 is 18 residues. Germline trimming cut 2 bases from V and 3 bases from J; bases unmatched to any gene: 9. The germline gives CDR1 SGHVS, CDR2 FQNEAQ. In nucleotides, the CDR3 is TGTGCCAGCAGCTTAAGGGGTAGGGGACTAGCGGTCTACAATGAGCAGTTCTTC. It translates to CASSLRGRGLAVYNEQFF.

The chain links TRBV5-1 to TRBJ2-5; D tentatively fits TRBD1 or TRBD2 (5 bases each). Deletions cut 0 bases from V and 11 bases from J, with 11 bases between. Germline V gene lookup returns CDR1 SGHRS and CDR2 YFSETQ. The CDR3 is 12 residues long. The CDR3 region is CASSLEGSEQYF. The CDR3 DNA is TGCGCCAGCAGCTTGGAGGGGAGTGAGCAGTACTTC.

In its sample, this clonotype is medium-sized. The gene calls are TRBV4-1 and TRBJ2-5; D may be TRBD2 (6 bases). The CDR3 is 16 residues long. Trimming stripped 1 base from V and 7 bases from J, with 19 bases between. Germline V gene sequence: CDR1 MGHRA, CDR2 YSYEKL. The CDR3 DNA is TGCGCCAGCAGCCAAGGTGATGAGGGACTTCGCGGGACCCAGTACTTC. Protein: CASSQGDEGLRGTQYF.

The V and J genes are TRBV20-1 and TRBJ2-1; 10 bases line up with TRBD2. Trimming removed 4 bases from V and 9 bases from J; junction bases left unmatched: 21. CDR3 size: 18 residues. Germline-derived CDR1 and CDR2 are DFQATT and SNEGSKA (reference sequence). The CDR3 here is CSAMGSSGSWLRMGEQFF. Here the CDR3 DNA reads TGCAGTGCTATGGGGTCTAGCGGGAGCTGGCTCCGCATGGGTGAGCAGTTCTTC.

V and J are TRBV4-1 and TRBJ2-5; D perhaps matches TRBD1 (7 bases). Germline lookup yields CDR1 MGHRA and CDR2 YSYEKL. This CDR3 is built from 16 residues. V was shortened by 1 base and J by 7 bases, with 19 bases between the two germline ends. CDR3 region: CASSQGRRAQGGTQYF. The CDR3, as DNA: TGCGCCAGCAGCCAAGGACGTCGAGCTCAGGGGGGGACCCAGTACTTC.

This clonotype has just a few counts. The rearrangement uses TRBV5-1 and TRBJ2-1; D gene ambiguous. The germline CDR1 and CDR2 sequences are SGHRS and YFSETQ. There are 14 residues in the CDR3. Trimming cost V 0 bases and J 4 bases, with 8 bases left between them. DNA of the CDR3: TGCGCCAGCAGCTTGGAGCTAGTGTACAATGAGCAGTTCTTC. It codes for CASSLELVYNEQFF. Variable domain in full (rest from reference TRBV5-1 and TRBJ2-1): KAGVTQTPRYLIKTRGQQVTLSCSPISGHRSVSWYQQTPGQGLQFLFEYFSETQRNKGNFPGRFSGRQFSNSRSEMNVSTLELGDSALYLCASSLELVYNEQFFGPGTRLTVL.

The chain combines TRBV5-5 with TRBJ2-7; TRBD2 agrees at 13 bases. Near its end, the DNA agrees better with TRBJ2-5, so the J call may be wrong. This CDR3 comprises 17 residues. Germline V gives CDR1 SGHKS, CDR2 YYEKEE (reference sequence). CDR3 nucleotides: TGTGCCAGCAGCGATCCGGGACTAGCGGGAAGAAGAGAGACCCAGTACTTC. It codes for CASSDPGLAGRRETQYF.

The V gene is TRBV7-3, the J gene TRBJ2-3; a possible D gene is TRBD2 (5 bases). Per the germline V gene, CDR1 is SGHTA and CDR2 is FQGTGA. This CDR3 has 13 residues. Trimming shortened V by 5 bases and J by 6 bases, and 12 bases separated the two germline ends. The CDR3 sequence: CASSPGSWDTQYF. Here the CDR3 DNA reads TGTGCCAGCAGCCCGGGGTCCTGGGATACGCAGTATTTT.

The V and J genes are TRBV6-5 and TRBJ2-5, with TRBD2 identical over 11 bases. CDR3 size: 16 residues. With V trimmed by 6 bases and J by 4 bases, 10 bases remained unmatched. Per germline, CDR1 MNHEY and CDR2 SVGAGI. CDR3 region: CASSDRGSGRAETQYF. The CDR3 DNA reads TGTGCCAGCAGCGACCGGGGTAGCGGGAGGGCAGAGACCCAGTACTTC.

This sequence joins TRBV5-1 and TRBJ2-6; no clear D gene. The length of the CDR3 is 15 residues. V lost 4 bases and J 3 bases, leaving 11 bases between the germline ends. Germline lookup yields CDR1 SGHRS and CDR2 YFSETQ. This CDR3 reads CASSQDKVGANVLTF. The CDR3 region has the DNA TGCGCCAGCAGCCAAGATAAGGTTGGGGCCAACGTCCTGACTTTC.

The rearrangement uses TRBV27 and TRBJ2-5; the D is unclear. Germline assignment: CDR1 MNHEY and CDR2 SMNVEV (reference sequence). V was cut by 5 bases and J by 2 bases, with 9 bases left in between. This CDR3 is 13 amino acids long. As DNA, the CDR3 is TGTGCCAGCAGTCCACGGATGCAAGAGACCCAGTACTTC. Protein: CASSPRMQETQYF.

In its sample, this clonotype was seen a few times. The chain uses TRBV7-8 and TRBJ1-2; perhaps TRBD1 as D (5 bases). The CDR3 totals 14 residues. Trimming stripped 5 bases from V and 0 bases from J, with 10 bases between. The germline V gene encodes CDR1 SGHVS and CDR2 FQNEAQ. In DNA form, the CDR3 reads TGTGCCAGCAGCAAGAGACAGTCTAACTATGGCTACACCTTC. Translating it yields CASSKRQSNYGYTF.

This chain uses TRBV28 with TRBJ2-1; TRBD2 matches 9 bases. There are 15 residues in the CDR3. The V and J ends lost 6 bases and 4 bases, in that order; junction bases with no gene match: 7. The germline V gene has CDR1 MDHEN and CDR2 SYDVKM. The CDR3 coding sequence is TGTGCCAGCAGCTCCCCTAGCGGGGTATACAATGAGCAGTTCTTC. Translating it yields CASSSPSGVYNEQFF.